Listed below are T cell receptor beta chains from one sample, sequenced in a study of patients and donors after allogeneic stem cell transplantation. TCRdb independently ran MiXCR on the RT-PCR reads; one entry per CDR3 protein. The table shows almost 90,000 distinct CDR3 sequences, with approximately 5% occurring only once. Sequencing was performed on blood, either unsorted or a sorted T cell fraction (not recorded which). Source of these receptors: a human donor who was either an allogeneic HSCT recipient or a stem cell or donor lymphocyte infusion donor (not recorded which). It is not recorded whose cells these are; they may come from a transplant donor. Each CDR3 is given with its conserved first and last residue. A D gene is named only where the DNA matches it firmly. Sizes are listed as how often the clone was seen (once, few, many) or a class if it is expanded.

v_gene: TRBV7-2
j_gene: TRBJ1-1
abundance: many
d_gene: NA
CDR3aa: CASSLVQGGEAFF
CDR3nt: TGTGCCAGCAGCTTAGTGCAGGGAGGTGAAGCTTTCTTT

v_gene: TRBV4-2
j_gene: TRBJ1-1
abundance: many
d_gene: NA
CDR3aa: CASSQNRRSEAFF
CDR3nt: TGTGCCAGCAGCCAAAACAGGCGGAGCGAAGCTTTCTTT

v_gene: TRBV20-1
j_gene: TRBJ2-7
abundance: many
d_gene: NA
CDR3aa: CSASGSAYEQYF
CDR3nt: TGCAGTGCTAGTGGGAGTGCCTACGAGCAGTACTTC

v_gene: TRBV11-2
j_gene: TRBJ2-2
abundance: many
d_gene: NA
CDR3aa: CASSFNPGAGTGELFF
CDR3nt: TGTGCCAGCAGCTTCAACCCAGGCGCAGGGACCGGGGAGCTGTTTTTT

v_gene: TRBV12-3/TRBV12-4
j_gene: TRBJ2-7
abundance: many
d_gene: TRBD1
CDR3aa: CASSPPGQGVEQYF
CDR3nt: TGTGCCAGCAGCCCACCGGGACAGGGGGTCGAGCAGTACTTC

v_gene: TRBV28
j_gene: TRBJ2-7
abundance: many
d_gene: TRBD2
CDR3aa: CASSAIVLATSYEQYF
CDR3nt: TGTGCCAGCAGTGCCATCGTACTAGCGACTTCCTACGAGCAGTACTTC

v_gene: TRBV24-1
j_gene: TRBJ1-1
abundance: many
d_gene: NA
CDR3aa: CATSDTGQQNTEAFF
CDR3nt: TGTGCCACCAGTGATACCGGACAGCAGAACACTGAAGCTTTCTTT

v_gene: TRBV19
j_gene: TRBJ1-1
abundance: many
d_gene: TRBD1
CDR3aa: CASTRGLLTGSEAFF
CDR3nt: TGTGCCAGTACCCGAGGACTGTTGACAGGGAGTGAAGCTTTCTTT

v_gene: TRBV7-3
j_gene: TRBJ2-1
abundance: many
d_gene: NA
CDR3aa: CASSPQGGSYNEQFF
CDR3nt: TGTGCCAGCAGCCCCCAAGGGGGTTCCTACAATGAGCAGTTCTTC

v_gene: TRBV27
j_gene: TRBJ2-3
abundance: many
d_gene: NA
CDR3aa: CASRRQSTDTQYF
CDR3nt: TGTGCCAGCAGAAGACAGAGCACAGATACGCAGTATTTT